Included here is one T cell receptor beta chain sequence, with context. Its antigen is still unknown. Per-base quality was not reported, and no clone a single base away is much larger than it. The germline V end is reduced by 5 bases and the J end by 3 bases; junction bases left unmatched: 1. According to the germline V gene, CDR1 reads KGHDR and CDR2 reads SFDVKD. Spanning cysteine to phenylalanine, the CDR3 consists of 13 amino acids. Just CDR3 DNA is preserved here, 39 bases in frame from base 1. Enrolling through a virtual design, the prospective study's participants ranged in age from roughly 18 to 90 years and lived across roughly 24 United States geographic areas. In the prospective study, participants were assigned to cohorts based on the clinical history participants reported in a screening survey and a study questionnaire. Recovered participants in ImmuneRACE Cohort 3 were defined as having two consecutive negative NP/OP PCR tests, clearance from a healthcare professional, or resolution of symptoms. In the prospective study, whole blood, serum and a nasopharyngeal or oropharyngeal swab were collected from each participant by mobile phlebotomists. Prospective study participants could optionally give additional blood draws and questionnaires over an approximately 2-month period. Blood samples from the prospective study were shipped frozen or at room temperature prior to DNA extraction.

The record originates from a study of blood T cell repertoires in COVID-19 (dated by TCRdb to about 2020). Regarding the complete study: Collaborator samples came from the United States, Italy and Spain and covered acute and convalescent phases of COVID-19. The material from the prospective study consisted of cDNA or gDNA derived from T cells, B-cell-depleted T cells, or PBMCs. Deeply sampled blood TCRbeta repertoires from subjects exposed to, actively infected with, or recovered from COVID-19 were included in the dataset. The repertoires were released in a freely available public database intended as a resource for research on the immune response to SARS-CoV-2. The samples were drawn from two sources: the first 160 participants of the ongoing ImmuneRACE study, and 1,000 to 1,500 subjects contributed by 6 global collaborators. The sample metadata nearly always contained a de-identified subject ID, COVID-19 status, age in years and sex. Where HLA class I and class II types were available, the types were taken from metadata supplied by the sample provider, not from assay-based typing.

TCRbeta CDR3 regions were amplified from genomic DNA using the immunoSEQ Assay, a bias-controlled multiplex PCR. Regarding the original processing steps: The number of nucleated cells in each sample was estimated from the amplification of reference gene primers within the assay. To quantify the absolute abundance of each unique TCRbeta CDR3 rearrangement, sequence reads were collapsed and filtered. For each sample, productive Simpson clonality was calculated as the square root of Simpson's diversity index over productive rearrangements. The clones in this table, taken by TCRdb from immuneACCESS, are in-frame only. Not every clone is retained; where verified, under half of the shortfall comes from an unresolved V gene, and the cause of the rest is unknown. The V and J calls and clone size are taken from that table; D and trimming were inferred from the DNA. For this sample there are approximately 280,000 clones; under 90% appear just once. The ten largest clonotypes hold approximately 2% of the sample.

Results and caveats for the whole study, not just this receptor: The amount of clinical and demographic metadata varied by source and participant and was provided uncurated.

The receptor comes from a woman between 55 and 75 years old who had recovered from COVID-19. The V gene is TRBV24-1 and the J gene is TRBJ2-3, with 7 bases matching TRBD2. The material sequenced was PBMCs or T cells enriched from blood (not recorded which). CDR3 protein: CATSAAGTDTQYF. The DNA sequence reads TGTGCCACCAGTGCAGCGGGGACAGATACGCAGTATTTT.